These 30 T cell receptor beta chains originate from one sample sequenced in a study of shared clonotypes between healthy human individuals. The repertoire was sequenced with immunoSEQ multiplex PCR; TCRdb's copy has only in-frame clones and lacks some. Of approximately 1,500,000 clones listed, 95% to 99% were seen once; the top ten hold less than 0.55%. The sample was naive CD4+ T cells sorted from blood. The subset is: CD45RA+ positively selected. These receptors were obtained from a man younger than 40 in good health.

To note about this clone: Additional DNA sequences in this sample encode the identical CDR3. The J gene is TRBJ2-7, the V gene TRBV4-3, with 7 bases that match TRBD2. CDR1 is LGHNA, CDR2 YSLEER, per germline. The CDR3 sequence is 13 residues long. V lost 1 base, J lost 4 bases, and 1 base stayed unmatched. As DNA, the CDR3 is TGCGCCAGCAGCCAAGGGACTAGTTACGAGCAGTACTTC. Its translation: CASSQGTSYEQYF.

The chain couples TRBV14 to TRBJ2-1; 12 positions agree with TRBD2. Germline CDR1 and CDR2: SGHDN and FVKESK. The CDR3 loop spans 15 amino acids. Unmatched junction bases numbered 7, after V lost 4 bases and J lost 9 bases. CDR3 amino acids: CASSLRLAGVGEQFF. The CDR3 bases are TGTGCCAGCAGCCTTAGACTAGCGGGAGTGGGTGAGCAGTTCTTC. The complete variable domain, with remaining parts taken from reference TRBV14 and TRBJ2-1, reads EAGVTQFPSHSVIEKGQTVTLRCDPISGHDNLYWYRRVMGKEIKFLLHFVKESKQDESGMPNNRFLAERTGGTYSTLKVQPAELEDSGVYFCASSLRLAGVGEQFFGPGTRLTVL.

The rearrangement uses TRBV6-1 and TRBJ2-5; D remains unclear. Looked up from germline, CDR1 is MNHNS and CDR2 is SASEGT. V gave up 1 base and J gave up 5 bases, with 14 bases separating them. CDR3 length equals 15 residues. The CDR3 is CASSEVQIWVETQYF. The DNA for the CDR3 is TGTGCCAGCAGTGAAGTCCAAATTTGGGTGGAGACCCAGTACTTC.

This clone was observed a single time. V and J are TRBV6-5 and TRBJ1-5, with a possible D match to TRBD1 (6 bases). Trimming stripped 6 bases from V and 6 bases from J, with 18 bases between. The CDR3 sequence is 15 residues long. From germline, CDR1 is MNHEY and CDR2 SVGAGI. The CDR3 protein is CASSPSGGAVQPQHF. As DNA, the CDR3 is TGTGCCAGCAGCCCCTCCGGGGGGGCCGTTCAGCCCCAGCATTTT.

The chain carries TRBV2 and TRBJ2-7, with TRBD2 matching 8 bases. The CDR3 is 18 residues long. The trim removed 5 bases at V and 3 bases at J, leaving 18 bases unmatched. CDR1 and CDR2 (germline): SNHLY, FYNNEI. The CDR3 region is CASSLNLPGTSSGYEQYF. CDR3 sequence (DNA): TGTGCCAGCAGTCTGAACCTTCCCGGGACTAGTAGCGGCTACGAGCAGTACTTC.

This chain links TRBV10-3 with TRBJ1-2; TRBD1 agrees at 9 bases. The CDR3 is 15 residues long. From germline, CDR1 is ENHRY and CDR2 SYGVKD. J gave up 2 bases and V 6 bases, and 7 bases lay outside the gene matches. In nucleotides, the CDR3 is TGTGCCATCAGGAAGGGGGACAGGGAGAACTATGGCTACACCTTC. Translating it yields CAIRKGDRENYGYTF.

This clone was recorded once. The CDR3 sequence is CASSLGGDVTDTQYF. In DNA form, the CDR3 reads TGCGCCAGCAGCCTTGGGGGGGATGTGACAGATACGCAGTATTTT. The chain combines TRBV5-1 with TRBJ2-3, with 7 bases aligning to TRBD2. The germline CDR1 and CDR2 sequences are SGHRS and YFSETQ. The V gene end was trimmed by 4 bases and the J gene end by 3 bases; junction bases not matched to a gene: 8. There are 15 residues in the CDR3.

In this sample, this clone turned up once. This rearrangement joins TRBV28 to TRBJ2-6; weak D call: TRBD1 (5 bases). Looked up from germline, CDR1 is MDHEN and CDR2 is SYDVKM. The CDR3 spans 15 residues. V was trimmed by 6 bases and J by 4 bases, leaving 13 bases between them. For the CDR3, the DNA is TGTGCCAGCAGCCCCTCTACAGGAGGGGCCAACGTCCTGACTTTC. This gives the protein CASSPSTGGANVLTF.

The rearrangement joins TRBV5-5 to TRBJ1-5; 7 nucleotides agree with TRBD1. With 4 bases clipped from V and 8 bases from J, the junction kept 9 bases outside the gene matches. CDR1 SGHKS and CDR2 YYEKEE come from the germline V gene (reference sequence). The CDR3 contains 14 residues. The CDR3, as DNA: TGTGCCAGCAGCCGTAACAGGGGAACGGAGCCCCAGCATTTT. It yields the protein CASSRNRGTEPQHF.

Here the CDR3 DNA reads TGTGCCAGCATGGGTAGCGGGAGGAAAAATGAGCAGTTCTTC. As protein: CASMGSGRKNEQFF. The V gene is TRBV10-3, the J gene TRBJ2-1; 10 bases agree with TRBD2. CDR3 length: 14 amino acids. J gave up 7 bases and V 10 bases, and 10 bases lay outside the gene matches. CDR1 is ENHRY, CDR2 SYGVKD, per germline.

A note on this clone: Other nucleotide sequences in the sample specify the same CDR3. The chain links TRBV28 to TRBJ2-1; D is ambiguous. The germline CDR1 and CDR2 sequences are MDHEN and SYDVKM. V was pared by 3 bases and J by 4 bases, with 10 bases between. This CDR3 spans 14 amino acids. CDR3 sequence (DNA): TGTGCCAGCAGTTTGGGTGGGTCTTACAATGAGCAGTTCTTC. It yields the protein CASSLGGSYNEQFF.

To note about this clone: The identical CDR3 is also encoded by other nucleotide sequences in the sample. V gene TRBV10-3 combines with J gene TRBJ1-1, with D perhaps TRBD1 (5 bases). The CDR3 has 12 amino acids. Trimming removed 4 bases from V and 4 bases from J, with 7 bases in between. Germline CDR1 is ENHRY and CDR2 is SYGVKD. The CDR3 nucleotides are TGTGCCATCAGTGGGGGGGTCACTGAAGCTTTCTTT. Protein product: CAISGGVTEAFF.

The chain combines TRBV7-2 with TRBJ2-1; D is unclear. The CDR3 has 13 amino acids. V was cut by 10 bases and J by 4 bases, with 14 bases left in between. Germline CDR1 is SGHTA and CDR2 is FQGNSA. Here the CDR3 DNA reads TGTGCCACCCGAACTGATACATACAATGAGCAGTTCTTC. It codes for CATRTDTYNEQFF.

The V gene is TRBV29-1, the J gene TRBJ2-1; perhaps TRBD2 as D (6 bases). The germline V gene encodes CDR1 SQVTM and CDR2 ANQGSEA. The CDR3 length is 15 residues. The V end lost 6 bases, the J end lost 7 bases, and 22 bases lay between the germline ends. The CDR3 region is CSVVPLAFIGNEQFF. The CDR3 bases are TGCAGCGTGGTCCCTCTAGCGTTCATCGGGAATGAGCAGTTCTTC.

J is TRBJ2-5 and V is TRBV2; 8 positions match TRBD1. Germline values: CDR1 SNHLY, CDR2 FYNNEI. The ends lost 10 bases at V and 2 bases at J; junction bases unmatched: 3. The CDR3 contains 12 residues. The CDR3 reads CATNRGQETQYF. As DNA, the CDR3 is TGTGCCACAAACAGGGGGCAAGAGACCCAGTACTTC.

The chain joins TRBV28 to TRBJ1-2, with 9 positions matching TRBD1. The V and J ends lost 5 bases and 3 bases, in that order; junction bases with no gene match: 10. This CDR3 comprises 16 residues. Germline V gene sequence: CDR1 MDHEN, CDR2 SYDVKM. The CDR3: CASSRDSGQGHYGYTF. The CDR3 nucleotides read TGTGCCAGCAGTCGAGATTCCGGACAGGGGCACTATGGCTACACCTTC.

This clone showed up just once. This chain uses TRBV5-4 with TRBJ2-7, with a tentative D call TRBD1 (5 bases). The CDR3 spans 14 residues. Per the germline V gene, CDR1 is SGHNT and CDR2 is YYREEE (reference sequence). V was cut by 0 bases and J by 3 bases, with 10 bases left in between. The CDR3 is CASSLDTGFYEQYF. Here the CDR3 DNA reads TGTGCCAGCAGCTTGGATACAGGCTTCTACGAGCAGTACTTC.

This chain uses TRBV28 with TRBJ1-2; D remains ambiguous. Per the germline V gene, CDR1 is MDHEN and CDR2 is SYDVKM. The CDR3 has 13 residues. V dropped 2 bases and J dropped 0 bases, with 4 bases sitting between them. CDR3 bases: TGTGCCAGCAGTTTAGAAACTAACTATGGCTACACCTTC. It is translated as CASSLETNYGYTF.

V gene TRBV29-1 combines with J gene TRBJ1-1; a weak D match, TRBD1 (5 bases). CDR3 length: 14 amino acids. V was cut by 7 bases and J by 6 bases, with 21 bases left in between. From germline, CDR1 is SQVTM and CDR2 ANQGSEA. The CDR3 sequence: CSAAFRGGRSEAFF. For the CDR3, the DNA is TGCAGCGCCGCTTTTAGGGGCGGAAGATCTGAAGCTTTCTTT.

The chain combines TRBV5-4 with TRBJ2-5; TRBD1 matches 7 bases. CDR3 length: 14 residues. Germline CDR1 SGHNT, CDR2 YYREEE (reference sequence). The J segment lost 4 bases and the V segment lost 4 bases, leaving 7 bases of the junction unmatched. The CDR3 DNA reads as TGTGCCAGCAGCGTAAGACAGGGTACAGAGACCCAGTACTTC. This gives the protein CASSVRQGTETQYF.

Written as DNA, the CDR3 is TGTGCCAGCAGCTTAAAAGCAACTAATGAAAAACTGTTTTTT. Translated: CASSLKATNEKLFF. The chain uses TRBV7-9 and TRBJ1-4; D gene uncertain. This CDR3 is built from 14 residues. The germline gives CDR1 SEHNR, CDR2 FQNEAQ (reference sequence). V lost 2 bases and J 0 bases, leaving 4 bases between the germline ends.

The chain links TRBV14 to TRBJ2-7; the match to TRBD1 covers 12 bases. This CDR3 comprises 17 residues. V dropped 0 bases and J dropped 6; count of bases not matched to a gene: 9. Germline-derived CDR1 and CDR2 are SGHDN and FVKESK. This CDR3 reads CASSQDNFGTGGREQYF. In nucleotides, the CDR3 is TGTGCCAGCAGCCAAGATAATTTCGGGACAGGGGGCCGCGAGCAGTACTTC.

This clone came up once. The rearrangement links TRBV9 to TRBJ2-3; a weak D match, TRBD2 (6 bases). The V end lost 7 bases, the J end lost 0 bases, and 12 bases lay between the germline ends. Looked up from germline, CDR1 is SGDLS and CDR2 is YYNGEE. The CDR3 runs 14 residues. CDR3 sequence (DNA): TGTGCCAGCGCTACGGGACTGAGCACAGATACGCAGTATTTT. This encodes CASATGLSTDTQYF.

This sequence joins TRBV29-1 and TRBJ1-2, with TRBD1 as a possible D gene (6 bases). Trimming removed 7 bases at V and 8 bases at J, with 14 bases between. Germline V gives CDR1 SQVTM, CDR2 ANQGSEA. This CDR3 comprises 11 residues. The CDR3 DNA follows: TGCAGCGCAGAGACAGGTTTCGGCTACACCTTC. It specifies CSAETGFGYTF.

The CDR3, as DNA: TGTGCCAGCAGCGGCCGGGACAGTGATTATGCGAACACTGAAGCTTTCTTT. The encoded protein is CASSGRDSDYANTEAFF. The chain has TRBV9 and TRBJ1-1, with 7 bases identical to TRBD1. V was clipped by 3 bases and J by 1 base; unmatched bases: 12. The V gene's germline CDR1 is SGDLS and CDR2 YYNGEE. The CDR3 sequence is 17 residues long.

V and J are TRBV5-1 and TRBJ1-1, with 7 bases lining up with TRBD1. The CDR3 runs 15 residues. Losses at the gene ends were 3 bases for V and 1 base for J; bases not matched to a gene: 6. In germline, CDR1 is SGHRS, CDR2 YFSETQ. CDR3 protein: CASSSLTGQNTEAFF. CDR3 DNA sequence: TGCGCCAGCAGCTCCTTGACAGGGCAGAACACTGAAGCTTTCTTT.

The chain employs TRBV27 and TRBJ2-7, with 8 bases matching TRBD1. The V segment lost 5 bases and the J segment 0 bases; nucleotides outside the gene matches: 6. The CDR3 is 15 amino acids. Germline-derived CDR1 and CDR2 are MNHEY and SMNVEV (reference sequence). CDR3 protein: CASSRQGHSSYEQYF. The DNA for the CDR3 is TGTGCCAGCAGTCGACAGGGGCACAGCTCCTACGAGCAGTACTTC.

J is TRBJ1-2 and V is TRBV28, with D unclear. The CDR3 covers 16 residues. Germline CDR1 and CDR2: MDHEN and SYDVKM. Trimming removed 6 bases from V and 0 bases from J, with 17 bases in between. CDR3 in DNA: TGTGCCAGCAGCCCGTTGCCAGGCAAGACTAACTATGGCTACACCTTC. It codes for CASSPLPGKTNYGYTF.

About this clone: Within the sample, other DNA sequences also encode this same CDR3. The chain couples TRBV19 to TRBJ2-2; unclear D gene. The V end lost 4 bases, the J end lost 3 bases, and 3 bases lay between the germline ends. Germline CDR1 reads LNHDA; CDR2 reads SQIVND (reference sequence). The CDR3 has 12 amino acids. In DNA, the CDR3 is TGTGCCAGTAGTAAGGACACCGGGGAGCTGTTTTTT. Protein sequence: CASSKDTGELFF.

On this clone itself: Other DNA sequences in the sample encode the same CDR3. The V call is TRBV5-4, the J call TRBJ2-5, with 12 positions matching TRBD2. The germline V gene encodes CDR1 SGHNT and CDR2 YYREEE (reference sequence). The CDR3 runs to 15 residues. With V trimmed by 3 bases and J by 2 bases, 2 bases remained unmatched. The CDR3 region is CASSSGTSGQETQYF. In DNA form, the CDR3 reads TGTGCCAGCAGCTCCGGGACTAGCGGGCAAGAGACCCAGTACTTC.